These 31 T cell receptor beta chains were sequenced from one sample in a study of blood T cell repertoires in COVID-19. Clones were read by immunoSEQ multiplex PCR, and TCRdb kept only the in-frame ones, dropping some. The sample has about 68,000 clones, over 75% seen once; the top ten hold 6.5% to 8%. Sequencing used peripheral blood. The receptors come from a man between 35 and 55 years old with COVID-19, enrolled during active disease.

The rearrangement uses TRBV30 and TRBJ1-1, with TRBD1 identical over 7 bases. This CDR3 has 13 amino acids. V shed 4 bases and J 2 bases; nucleotides not matched to a gene: 4. CDR1 and CDR2 from the germline V gene are GTSNPN and SVGIG (reference sequence). The CDR3 coding sequence is TGTGCCTGGAACCGACAGGGAAACACTGAAGCTTTCTTT. The encoded protein is CAWNRQGNTEAFF.

This chain joins TRBV28 and TRBJ1-3; D gene ambiguous. This CDR3 region has 15 residues. Trimming cost V 2 bases and J 0 bases, with 8 bases left between them. CDR1 is MDHEN and CDR2 is SYDVKM in the germline V gene. DNA for the CDR3: TGTGCCAGCAGTTTAAGCGGGCACTCTGGAAACACCATATATTTT. Translating it yields CASSLSGHSGNTIYF.

This chain connects TRBV7-6 to TRBJ1-1; D perhaps matches TRBD1 (5 bases). Per germline, CDR1 SGHVS and CDR2 FNYEAQ. Between the trimmed V and J ends, which lost 6 bases and 1 base, there was a span of 9 bases. The CDR3 covers 13 residues. This CDR3 reads CASSLQENTEAFF. Written as DNA, the CDR3 is TGTGCCAGCAGTTTACAGGAGAACACTGAAGCTTTCTTT. The variable domain in full, completed from reference TRBV7-6 and TRBJ1-1, reads GAGVSQSPRYKVTKRGQDVALRCDPISGHVSLYWYRQALGQGPEFLTYFNYEAQQDKSGLPNDRFSAERPEGSISTLTIQRTEQRDSAMYRCASSLQENTEAFFGQGTRLTVV.

The V call is TRBV7-2, the J call TRBJ2-1; weak D call: TRBD1 (5 bases). The CDR3 totals 15 residues. Trimming took off 0 bases at V and 0 bases at J, with 6 bases between the two ends. Germline V gives CDR1 SGHTA, CDR2 FQGNSA. The CDR3 sequence: CASSLAGPSYNEQFF. The CDR3 nucleotides read TGTGCCAGCAGCTTAGCGGGGCCCTCCTACAATGAGCAGTTCTTC. The whole variable domain, remainder taken from reference TRBV7-2 and TRBJ2-1, is GAGVSQSPSNKVTEKGKDVELRCDPISGHTALYWYRQSLGQGLEFLIYFQGNSAPDKSGLPSDRFSAERTGGSVSTLTIQRTQQEDSAVYLCASSLAGPSYNEQFFGPGTRLTVL.

V usage is TRBV6-5 and J usage is TRBJ1-1, with D possibly TRBD1 on 6 matching bases. Trimming left V 10 bases short and J 1 base short, with 13 bases between. Germline values: CDR1 MNHEY, CDR2 SVGAGI. CDR3 length equals 13 residues. The CDR3 DNA reads TGTGCCACCCTTTCGACAGGGAACACTGAAGCTTTCTTT. Its translation: CATLSTGNTEAFF.

The genes are TRBV18 and TRBJ1-5, with TRBD1 matching 8 bases. V was clipped by 8 bases and J by 5 bases; unmatched bases: 17. Germline V CDR1 and CDR2: KGHSH, LQKENI. This CDR3 has 17 residues. The CDR3 DNA is TGTGCCAGCACCTCGGGGGCAGGGGGCTTTTTGTATCAGCCCCAGCATTTT. Encoded protein: CASTSGAGGFLYQPQHF.

This chain uses TRBV19 with TRBJ2-7, with 9 bases matching TRBD2. The J segment lost 0 bases and the V segment lost 3 bases, leaving 6 bases of the junction unmatched. Germline loops: CDR1 LNHDA, CDR2 SQIVND (reference sequence). The CDR3 spans 16 residues. CDR3 sequence (DNA): TGTGCCAGTAGTATTGCCCTAGCGGGGACCTCCTACGAGCAGTACTTC. This codes for CASSIALAGTSYEQYF.

V and J are TRBV27 and TRBJ2-1; 8 bases line up with TRBD1. The germline gives CDR1 MNHEY, CDR2 SMNVEV (reference sequence). The CDR3 is 14 amino acids. Trimming took 5 bases from V and 5 from J; bases not matched to a gene: 5. The CDR3 loop reads CASSPGQGNNEQFF. The CDR3 coding sequence is TGTGCCAGCAGTCCCGGACAGGGCAACAATGAGCAGTTCTTC.

The rearrangement links TRBV2 to TRBJ2-2, with 8 positions matching TRBD1. Germline V gene data show CDR1 as SNHLY and CDR2 as FYNNEI. V trimming: 9 bases; J trimming: 6 bases; junction bases outside the gene matches: 3. This CDR3 contains 12 residues. The DNA for the CDR3 is TGTGCCAGTCAGACAGGGGCCGGGGAGCTGTTTTTT. Protein product: CASQTGAGELFF.

The chain employs TRBV12-3 or TRBV12-4 and TRBJ2-3; D gene uncertain. V lost 6 bases and J 0 bases, leaving 7 bases between the germline ends. The CDR3 runs to 13 residues. The CDR3 region is CASRFSSTDTQYF. As DNA, the CDR3 is TGTGCCAGCAGATTTAGTAGCACAGATACGCAGTATTTT.

V gene TRBV2 combines with J gene TRBJ1-2; 8 nucleotides match TRBD1. Germline trimming cut 6 bases from V and 6 bases from J; bases unmatched to any gene: 6. This CDR3 has 13 residues. CDR1 is SNHLY, CDR2 FYNNEI, per germline. The CDR3 reads CASRWTGPDGYTF. In nucleotides, the CDR3 is TGTGCCAGCAGATGGACAGGGCCAGATGGCTACACCTTC. Variable domain in full (rest from reference TRBV2 and TRBJ1-2): EPEVTQTPSHQVTQMGQEVILRCVPISNHLYFYWYRQILGQKVEFLVSFYNNEISEKSEIFDDQFSVERPDGSNFTLKIRSTKLEDSAMYFCASRWTGPDGYTFGSGTRLTVV.

This sequence joins TRBV28 and TRBJ2-5, with D possibly TRBD1 on 5 matching bases. The CDR3 totals 13 residues. Trimming pared 3 bases from V and 3 bases from J, leaving 8 bases between. Per the germline V gene, CDR1 is MDHEN and CDR2 is SYDVKM. The CDR3 region is CASSLGREETQYF. The DNA for the CDR3 is TGTGCCAGCAGTTTGGGCAGGGAAGAGACCCAGTACTTC.

The J gene is TRBJ1-3, the V gene TRBV5-1; tentatively, D is TRBD1 (5 bases). The V gene's germline CDR1 is SGHRS and CDR2 YFSETQ. The CDR3 has 15 amino acids. The V end was cut by 5 bases, the J end by 0 bases, with 12 bases between. CDR3 protein: CASSPGGDSGNTIYF. CDR3 nucleotide sequence: TGCGCCAGCAGTCCCGGGGGGGACTCTGGAAACACCATATATTTT.

In its sample, this clone was seen once. The chain combines TRBV27 with TRBJ1-2, with 8 nucleotides matching TRBD1. V shed 6 bases and J 5 bases; nucleotides not matched to a gene: 8. In germline, CDR1 is MNHEY, CDR2 SMNVEV (reference sequence). The CDR3 consists of 14 residues. CDR3 DNA: TGTGCCAGCAGCCTAAGGACAGGGACGTATGGCTACACCTTC. Translation: CASSLRTGTYGYTF.

The chain combines TRBV27 with TRBJ1-2; the match to TRBD1 covers 7 bases. CDR1 is MNHEY and CDR2 is SMNVEV in the germline V gene (reference sequence). The V segment lost 6 bases and the J segment 4 bases; nucleotides outside the gene matches: 11. This CDR3 is 15 amino acids long. The CDR3 is CASRNPGDSSYGYTF. In DNA form, the CDR3 reads TGTGCCAGCAGGAACCCAGGGGACAGTTCCTATGGCTACACCTTC.

The chain has TRBV7-9 and TRBJ2-3, with TRBD2 matching 13 bases. Trimming at V came to 5 bases and at J to 0 bases, leaving 8 bases not matched to a gene. CDR3 length: 18 amino acids. Germline V lookup: CDR1 SEHNR, CDR2 FQNEAQ (reference sequence). The DNA of the CDR3 is TGTGCCAGCAGCCCCCGGACTAGCGGGGGACTTAGCACAGATACGCAGTATTTT. This codes for CASSPRTSGGLSTDTQYF.

The chain uses TRBV19 and TRBJ1-5; TRBD1 might be the D (6 bases). CDR3 length: 18 amino acids. V was clipped by 7 bases and J by 3 bases, with 25 bases between them. Germline values: CDR1 LNHDA, CDR2 SQIVND (reference sequence). The CDR3 sequence is CASTLIRGAGTHNQPQHF. The CDR3 DNA reads as TGTGCCAGTACCCTCATCCGGGGGGCGGGGACACACAATCAGCCCCAGCATTTT.

The chain uses TRBV7-2 and TRBJ2-3, with 10 bases matching TRBD2. The germline V gene encodes CDR1 SGHTA and CDR2 FQGNSA. V lost 9 bases and J lost 2; bases outside the gene matches: 2. This CDR3 is built from 13 residues. The CDR3 DNA is TGTGCCAGGACTAGCGGGCCCACAGATACGCAGTATTTT. It yields the protein CARTSGPTDTQYF.

The chain is built from TRBV5-6 and TRBJ2-2, with 10 positions matching TRBD2. CDR1 SGHDT and CDR2 YYEEEE come from the germline V gene. The CDR3 totals 14 residues. V lost 4 bases and J lost 6; bases outside the gene matches: 3. CDR3 nucleotide sequence: TGTGCCAGCAGCAAGCGGGGGGGCCCCGGGGAGCTGTTTTTT. Translating gives CASSKRGGPGELFF.

The table lists this clone with a count of one. This sequence joins TRBV5-1 and TRBJ1-3; D gene unclear. V was pared by 0 bases and J by 4 bases, with 14 bases between. The CDR3 is made up of 16 amino acids. Per the germline V gene, CDR1 is SGHRS and CDR2 is YFSETQ. The chain's CDR3 is CASSLDFTAAGNTIYF. In DNA, the CDR3 is TGCGCCAGCAGCTTGGATTTCACCGCCGCGGGAAACACCATATATTTT.

This CDR3 reads CASSLASGSYGYTF. CDR3 in DNA: TGTGCCAGCAGCTTAGCGAGTGGGAGCTATGGCTACACCTTC. The chain couples TRBV7-9 to TRBJ1-2; no definite D call. CDR3 length: 14 amino acids. With 0 bases removed from V and 4 bases from J, the gap between germline ends came to 9 bases. In germline, CDR1 is SEHNR, CDR2 FQNEAQ (reference sequence).

J is TRBJ2-6 and V is TRBV19; D not certain. Between the trimmed V and J ends, which lost 4 bases and 4 bases, there was a span of 14 bases. CDR1 LNHDA and CDR2 SQIVND come from the germline V gene (reference sequence). The CDR3 is made up of 16 amino acids. Here the CDR3 DNA reads TGTGCCAGTAGTAAACCCGGGTCCCAGGGGGCCAACGTCCTGACTTTC. Amino acids: CASSKPGSQGANVLTF.

The gene calls are TRBV10-3 and TRBJ2-2; D gene ambiguous. There are 14 residues in the CDR3. The V end was cut by 3 bases, the J end by 1 base, with 6 bases between. Germline V CDR1 and CDR2: ENHRY, SYGVKD. The CDR3 reads CAISEKLNTGELFF. CDR3 DNA sequence: TGTGCCATCAGTGAAAAACTGAACACCGGGGAGCTGTTTTTT.

V usage is TRBV28 and J usage is TRBJ1-5, with D unresolved. This CDR3 comprises 17 residues. Trimming cost V 6 bases and J 0 bases, with 18 bases left between them. Per germline, CDR1 MDHEN and CDR2 SYDVKM. Here the CDR3 reads CASSGDRVDYSNQPQHF. CDR3 nucleotides: TGTGCCAGCAGCGGAGACCGAGTAGATTATAGCAATCAGCCCCAGCATTTT.

This clone was counted once. V is TRBV7-9 and J is TRBJ2-7; maybe TRBD1 (5 bases). The CDR3 is made up of 12 amino acids. V was pared by 4 bases and J by 6 bases, with 10 bases between. The germline CDR1 and CDR2 sequences are SEHNR and FQNEAQ (reference sequence). CDR3 protein: CASSSPTVEQYF. For the CDR3, the DNA is TGTGCCAGCAGCTCGCCGACAGTCGAGCAGTACTTC.

CDR3 sequence (DNA): TGTGCCAGCAGCGCTGGCGGGGGGGCTTTGGAGACCCAGTACTTC. It yields the protein CASSAGGGALETQYF. V usage is TRBV7-3 and J usage is TRBJ2-5, with 9 bases lining up with TRBD2. V gave up 5 bases and J gave up 5 bases; unmatched junction bases: 9. The CDR3 totals 15 residues. The germline CDR1 and CDR2 sequences are SGHTA and FQGTGA.

This rearrangement joins TRBV2 to TRBJ2-7, with D uncertain. CDR1 is SNHLY, CDR2 FYNNEI, per germline. The CDR3 sequence is 12 residues long. Trimming took off 6 bases at V and 2 bases at J, with 8 bases between the two ends. The CDR3: CASRVGPYEQYF. The CDR3 nucleotides read TGTGCCAGCAGGGTCGGTCCCTACGAGCAGTACTTC. Together with reference TRBV2 and TRBJ2-7, the CDR3 gives the full variable domain: EPEVTQTPSHQVTQMGQEVILRCVPISNHLYFYWYRQILGQKVEFLVSFYNNEISEKSEIFDDQFSVERPDGSNFTLKIRSTKLEDSAMYFCASRVGPYEQYFGPGTRLTVT.

This clone occurred once. The chain uses TRBV6-1 and TRBJ1-1; D possibly corresponds to TRBD1 (6 bases). The CDR3 length is 14 residues. The V end was cut by 2 bases, the J end by 4 bases, with 11 bases between. Germline V gene sequence: CDR1 MNHNS, CDR2 SASEGT. CDR3 nucleotide sequence: TGTGCCAGCAGTGAACAGGGGAGCGGCACTGAAGCTTTCTTT. Protein sequence: CASSEQGSGTEAFF.

This rearrangement joins TRBV7-8 to TRBJ1-2, with D uncertain. V lost 5 bases and J lost 10, with 14 bases in between. The CDR3 runs to 12 residues. Germline loops: CDR1 SGHVS, CDR2 FQNEAQ. CDR3 nucleotides: TGTGCCAGCAGCCCCGGCGGGCAGATCTACACCTTC. This sequence encodes CASSPGGQIYTF.

The chain is built from TRBV3-1 (or the pseudogene TRBV3-2) and TRBJ1-5; D call uncertain. With 2 bases removed from V and 0 bases from J, the gap between germline ends came to 8 bases. The CDR3 totals 15 residues. Germline V CDR1 and CDR2: LGHDT, YNNKEL (reference sequence). The CDR3 DNA sequence: TGTGCCAGCAGCCAATCAGTTTTTAGCAATCAGCCCCAGCATTTT. It translates to CASSQSVFSNQPQHF.

The V call is TRBV12-5, the J call TRBJ2-1; D is perhaps TRBD1 (6 bases). This CDR3 is 15 amino acids long. Germline V gene data show CDR1 as LGHNT and CDR2 as FRNRAP. With 3 bases removed from V and 5 bases from J, the gap between germline ends came to 14 bases. This CDR3 reads CASGLPGVMDNEQFF. The DNA of the CDR3 is TGTGCTAGTGGTTTACCAGGGGTAATGGACAATGAGCAGTTCTTC.